This TCR beta chain originates from a study of blood T cell repertoires in COVID-19. Only in-frame clones appear in the TCRdb table, and some are missing; sequencing was by immunoSEQ multiplex PCR. The sample holds 150,000 or so clones, roughly 86% seen once. CDR1 and CDR2 from the germline V gene are MNHEY and SVGEGT. V was clipped by 5 bases and J by 3 bases; unmatched bases: 1. The CDR3 runs to 13 residues. The chain has TRBV6-2 or TRBV6-3 and TRBJ2-7, with 10 bases lining up with TRBD1. Input material: peripheral blood. This receptor was taken from a human donor with acute or convalescent COVID-19. The donor label of this sample is uncertain. CDR3 sequence: CASSRDRGYEQYF. CDR3 DNA: TGTGCCAGCAGTCGGGACAGGGGCTACGAGCAGTACTTC.